This T cell receptor beta chain was documented in a study of blood T cells in healthy people across ages. The wider study: About one barcoded TCR beta cDNA was captured per two T cells. Findings and limits, study-wide: Roughly linear age-related decline in beta diversity appeared, significant by age 40.

The CDR3 sequence is 14 residues long. Per the germline V gene, CDR1 is SGHVS and CDR2 is FNYEAQ. Trimming stripped 5 bases from V and 5 bases from J, with 15 bases between. Note on this clonotype: Its antigen is not known.

Through a sample-barcoded 5' primer and a J-beta primer mix, a second PCR was run for 7 to 11 cycles. A single record per CDR3 protein comes from TCRdb applying MiXCR to the 5' RACE reads. Of roughly 2 million distinct CDR3 sequences listed, less than 50% are singletons. This receptor was obtained from a woman aged 40 to 50 in good health. The source material was blood. V is TRBV7-6 and J is TRBJ2-5; unclear D gene. In DNA, the CDR3 is TGTGCCAGCAGCCATTCAAGGGCTTGGGAGACCCAGTACTTC. Amino acids: CASSHSRAWETQYF.